One TCR beta chain is described in this entry. This sample stems from a study of T cell changes during pregnancy in multiple sclerosis. Clones were sequenced by immunoSEQ multiplex PCR, and TCRdb holds only the in-frame ones, with some missing. In the table there are 30,000 or so clones, around nine tenths of which are singletons. The germline CDR1 and CDR2 sequences are SGHNT and YENEEA. The J segment lost 5 bases and the V segment lost 7 bases, leaving 10 bases of the junction unmatched. The CDR3 sequence is 14 residues long. This clonotype was obtained from a female donor in good health, enrolled as a control in a pregnancy study. Sequencing used CD4+ T cells from peripheral blood mononuclear cells, obtained in the first trimester of pregnancy. This chain connects TRBV11-3 to TRBJ2-5; 7 nucleotides line up with TRBD1. The CDR3 DNA follows: TGTGCCAGCACCCTGCGACAGGGATGGGAGACCCAGTACTTC. Its protein product is CASTLRQGWETQYF.